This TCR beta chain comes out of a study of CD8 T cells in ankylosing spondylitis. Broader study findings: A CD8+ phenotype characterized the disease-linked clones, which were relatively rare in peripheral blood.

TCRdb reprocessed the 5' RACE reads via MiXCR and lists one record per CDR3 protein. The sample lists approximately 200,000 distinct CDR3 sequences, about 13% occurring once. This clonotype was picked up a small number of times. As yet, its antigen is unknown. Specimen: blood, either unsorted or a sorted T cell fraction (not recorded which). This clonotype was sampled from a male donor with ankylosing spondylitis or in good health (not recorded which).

The CDR3 sequence is CASSDHTGTEAFF. The DNA for the CDR3 is TGTGCCAGTAGTGACCACACGGGGACTGAAGCTTTCTTT. The gene calls are TRBV19 and TRBJ1-1; D gene unclear. There are 13 residues in the CDR3. Trimming cost V 5 bases and J 5 bases, with 12 bases left between them. The germline V gene encodes CDR1 LNHDA and CDR2 SQIVND (reference sequence).